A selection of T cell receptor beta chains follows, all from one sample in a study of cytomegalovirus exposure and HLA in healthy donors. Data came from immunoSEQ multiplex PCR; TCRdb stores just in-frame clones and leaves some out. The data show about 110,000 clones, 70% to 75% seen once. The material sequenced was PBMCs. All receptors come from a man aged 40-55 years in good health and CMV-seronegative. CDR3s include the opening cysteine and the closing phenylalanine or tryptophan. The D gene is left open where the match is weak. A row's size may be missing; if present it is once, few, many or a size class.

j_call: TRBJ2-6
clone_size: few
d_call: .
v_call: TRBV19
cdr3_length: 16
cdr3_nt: TGTGCCAGTAGTACCAGGGATCTATCTGGGGCCAACGTCCTGACTTTC
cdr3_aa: CASSTRDLSGANVLTF

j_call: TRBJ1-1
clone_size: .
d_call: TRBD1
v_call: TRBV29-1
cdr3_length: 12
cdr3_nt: TGCAGCGTTTGGGACAGATACACCGAAGCTTTCTTT
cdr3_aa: CSVWDRYTEAFF

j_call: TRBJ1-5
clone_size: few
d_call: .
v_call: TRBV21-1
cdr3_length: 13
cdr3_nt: TGTGCCAGCACGGACTGCAGCAATCAGCCCCAGCATTTT
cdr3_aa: CASTDCSNQPQHF

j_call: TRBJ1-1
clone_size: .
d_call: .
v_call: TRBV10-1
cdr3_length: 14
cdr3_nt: TGCGCCAGCAGTGAGAACCAGGGTATCGCTGAAGCTTTCTTT
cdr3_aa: CASSENQGIAEAFF

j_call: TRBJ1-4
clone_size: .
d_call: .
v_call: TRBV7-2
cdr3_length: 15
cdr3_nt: TGTGCCAGCAGCTTAGATCAGGGGATGGATGAAAAACTGTTTTTT
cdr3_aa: CASSLDQGMDEKLFF

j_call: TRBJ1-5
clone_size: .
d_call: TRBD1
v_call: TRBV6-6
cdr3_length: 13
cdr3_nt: TGTGCCAGCAAATCAGGGGGAACGTTGGCCCAGCATTTT
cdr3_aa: CASKSGGTLAQHF

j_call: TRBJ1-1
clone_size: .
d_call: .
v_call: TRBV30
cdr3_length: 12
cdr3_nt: TGTGCCTGGAAAGGGGCTGACACTGAAGCTTTCTTT
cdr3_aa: CAWKGADTEAFF

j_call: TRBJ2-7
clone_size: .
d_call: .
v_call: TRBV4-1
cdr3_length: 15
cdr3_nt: TGCGCCAGCAGCCAAGCCCCCAGGGAACAGTACGAGCAGTACTTC
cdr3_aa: CASSQAPREQYEQYF

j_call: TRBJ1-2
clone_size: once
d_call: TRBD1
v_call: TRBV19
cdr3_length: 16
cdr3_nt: TGTGCCAGTAGTATCCAGGGGGCTTCACCTAACTATGGCTACACCTTC
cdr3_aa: CASSIQGASPNYGYTF

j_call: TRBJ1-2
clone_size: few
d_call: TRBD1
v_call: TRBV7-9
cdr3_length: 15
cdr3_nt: TGTGCCAGCAGCTTATCCCCTAGGGGGCGTGAAGGCTACACCTTC
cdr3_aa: CASSLSPRGREGYTF

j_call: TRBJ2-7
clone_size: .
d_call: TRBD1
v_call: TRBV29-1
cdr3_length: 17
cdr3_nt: TGCAGCGTTGAAGTAAGGGCGCTCCGGACAGGGCCTTACGAGCAGTACTTC
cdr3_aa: CSVEVRALRTGPYEQYF

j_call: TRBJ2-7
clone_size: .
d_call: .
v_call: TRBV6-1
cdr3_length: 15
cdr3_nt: TGTGCCAGCAGTGAAGATGTTAACAGGTCCTACGAGCAGTACTTC
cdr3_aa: CASSEDVNRSYEQYF

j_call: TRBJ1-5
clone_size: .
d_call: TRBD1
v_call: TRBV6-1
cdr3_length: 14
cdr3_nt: TGTGCCAGCAGTGTCGGGACAGGAAATCAGCCCCAGCATTTT
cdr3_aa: CASSVGTGNQPQHF

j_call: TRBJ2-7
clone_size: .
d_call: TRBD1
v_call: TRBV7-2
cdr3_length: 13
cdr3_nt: TGTGCCAGCAGCTCCTTCCGGGACAGCCAGCAGTACTTC
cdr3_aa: CASSSFRDSQQYF

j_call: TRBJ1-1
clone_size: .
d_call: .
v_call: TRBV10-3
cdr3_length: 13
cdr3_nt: TGTGCCATCAGTGAGGGTCGGGAGACTGAAGCTTTCTTT
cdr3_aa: CAISEGRETEAFF

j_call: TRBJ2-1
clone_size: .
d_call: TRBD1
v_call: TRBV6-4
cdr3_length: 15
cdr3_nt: TGTGCCAGCAGTGAAAGGTGGACAGGGAGCAATGAGCAGTTCTTC
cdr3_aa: CASSERWTGSNEQFF

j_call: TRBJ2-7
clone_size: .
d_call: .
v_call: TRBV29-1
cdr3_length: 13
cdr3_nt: TGCAGCGTTGAATTCGCAGGGAACTACGAGCAGTACTTC
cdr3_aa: CSVEFAGNYEQYF

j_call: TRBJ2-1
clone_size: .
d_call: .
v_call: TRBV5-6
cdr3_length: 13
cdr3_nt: TGTGCCAGCAGCTTGGGACAAACTCATGAGCAGTTCTTC
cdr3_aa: CASSLGQTHEQFF